The present TCR beta chain was sequenced within a study of OX40 agonist ivuxolimab in advanced cancers. Study summary: Treatment received earlier with anti-PD-1, anti-PD-L1 or anti-CTLA-4 agents was allowed, and over 30% had some. Partial responses were achieved by three patients, of whom one had hepatocellular carcinoma and two had cutaneous melanoma. Study-level points and caveats: CD8+ T cells were the subset that, on average, had more expanded clones than CD4+.

The V end lost 4 bases, the J end lost 12 bases, and 16 bases lay between the germline ends. This CDR3 is built from 12 residues. Germline V CDR1 and CDR2: MDHEN, SYDVKM. This clone was seen only once. The antigen remains unidentified. Sequencing used immunoSEQ multiplex PCR; TCRdb keeps in-frame clones, though not all of them. The sample contains 55,000 to 90,000 clones, 88% of which appear only once. Excluded were patients having autoimmune disease history or systemic immunosuppression. The sequencing here drew on CD4+ or CD8+ T cells sorted from blood, taken in a trial of the OX40 agonist ivuxolimab. The chain joins TRBV28 to TRBJ2-7; D perhaps matches TRBD2 (5 bases). The receptor was derived from an adult with an advanced solid tumor such as melanoma, head and neck, liver or kidney cancer. The CDR3 region is CASSSWTDRGYF. The CDR3 nucleotides read TGTGCCAGCAGTTCTTGGACTGACCGGGGGTACTTC.